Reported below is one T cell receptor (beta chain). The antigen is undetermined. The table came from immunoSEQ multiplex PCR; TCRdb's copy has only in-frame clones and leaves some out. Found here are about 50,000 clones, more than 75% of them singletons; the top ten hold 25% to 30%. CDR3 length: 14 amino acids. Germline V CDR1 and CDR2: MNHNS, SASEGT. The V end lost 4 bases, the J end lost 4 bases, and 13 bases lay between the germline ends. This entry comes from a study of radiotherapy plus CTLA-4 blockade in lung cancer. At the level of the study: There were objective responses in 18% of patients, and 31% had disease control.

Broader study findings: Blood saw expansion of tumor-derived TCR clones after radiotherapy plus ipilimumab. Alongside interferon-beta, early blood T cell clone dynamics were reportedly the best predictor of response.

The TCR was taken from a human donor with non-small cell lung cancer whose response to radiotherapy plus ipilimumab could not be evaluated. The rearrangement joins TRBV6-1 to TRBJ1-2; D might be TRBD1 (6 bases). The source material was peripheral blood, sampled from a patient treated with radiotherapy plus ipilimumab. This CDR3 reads CASSVQGRPYGYTF. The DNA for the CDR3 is TGTGCCAGCAGTGTACAGGGAAGACCCTATGGCTACACCTTC.